This entry is about one TCR beta chain. Its antigen remains unidentified. The data originate from a study of cytomegalovirus exposure and HLA in healthy donors. About the research overall: Later, an analysis reported that the 110 or so validation repertoires had used the same platform as the roughly 720 first-cohort repertoires.

Only in-frame clones appear in the TCRdb table, and some are missing; sequencing was by immunoSEQ multiplex PCR. The sample lists about 73,000 clones, 85% to 90% occurring once. CDR3 length: 14 amino acids. Trimming cost V 1 base and J 5 bases, with 9 bases left between them. CDR1 and CDR2 from the germline V gene are LGHNA and YNFKEQ. Study results and caveats: Overall, approximately 150 TCR beta chains were annotated as cytomegalovirus-associated.

This chain uses TRBV4-2 with TRBJ2-1; D gene unclear. The TCR sequence derives from a woman under 30 in good health and CMV-seropositive. The sequenced material came from PBMCs. The CDR3 is CASSQVIGDNEQFF. The CDR3 nucleotides are TGTGCCAGCAGCCAAGTGATCGGAGACAATGAGCAGTTCTTC.